The rows below give T cell receptor beta chains drawn from one sample of a study of Ad26.COV2.S vaccination and SARS-CoV-2 variants. Measured with immunoSEQ multiplex PCR; TCRdb has only the in-frame clones, and not every one. The table records a few hundred thousand clones, about nine tenths of them present only once. Sequences were derived from peripheral blood, sampled in a trial of Ad26.COV2.S vaccine versus placebo. These receptors were taken from a person aged 18-65 years who received the Ad26.COV2.S COVID-19 vaccine or a placebo. The CDR3 runs from the conserved cysteine through the conserved F or W. Each record gives: clone size, D gene, V gene, J gene, CDR3 protein, CDR3 DNA. D genes are given only for firm matches. Size values are once, few and many counts, or a class for expanded clones, and some rows have none.

once,TRBD1,TRBV7-9,TRBJ1-6,CASNRDRVNSPLHF,TGTGCCAGCAACCGGGACAGGGTTAATTCACCCCTCCACTTT
NA,NA,TRBV29-1,TRBJ1-4,CSVLWVGEKLFF,TGCAGCGTCCTATGGGTAGGCGAAAAACTGTTTTTT
NA,TRBD1,TRBV6-6,TRBJ2-5,CASKGTVDQETQYF,TGTGCCAGCAAAGGGACAGTTGACCAAGAGACCCAGTACTTC
NA,NA,TRBV19,TRBJ2-7,CASSINRGEGQYF,TGTGCCAGTAGTATAAATCGTGGGGAAGGGCAGTACTTC
NA,NA,TRBV12-3/TRBV12-4,TRBJ2-3,CASSQGDTQYF,TGTGCCAGCAGCCAGGGGGATACGCAGTATTTT
NA,NA,TRBV18,TRBJ2-4,CASSPVLAKNIQYF,TGTGCCAGCTCGCCTGTTTTGGCCAAAAACATTCAGTACTTC
once,NA,TRBV10-3,TRBJ1-6,CAISPGRNNSPLHF,TGTGCCATTTCGCCGGGACGTAATAATTCACCCCTCCACTTT
NA,TRBD2,TRBV6-1,TRBJ2-7,CASSAPERGAGYEQYF,TGTGCCAGCAGTGCGCCCGAGCGGGGGGCCGGCTACGAGCAGTACTTC
few,NA,TRBV7-9,TRBJ1-6,CASVFGGDSPLHF,TGTGCCAGCGTATTTGGGGGTGATTCACCCCTCCACTTT
NA,TRBD2,TRBV9,TRBJ2-1,CASSVSGGRFDEQFF,TGTGCCAGCAGCGTTTCGGGGGGGCGGTTTGATGAGCAGTTCTTC
NA,NA,TRBV5-1,TRBJ1-3,CASSFSSGNSGNTIYF,TGCGCCAGCAGCTTTTCTTCCGGGAACTCTGGAAACACCATATATTTT
once,NA,TRBV4-3,TRBJ1-2,CASSQEMVRANYGYTF,TGCGCCAGCAGCCAAGAAATGGTCAGGGCAAACTATGGCTACACCTTC
NA,NA,TRBV9,TRBJ1-2,CASSPRGTYGYTF,TGTGCCAGCAGCCCCCGGGGGACCTATGGCTACACCTTC
NA,NA,TRBV9,TRBJ1-3,CASSVAGFSGNTIYF,TGTGCCAGCAGCGTAGCAGGATTCTCTGGAAACACCATATATTTT
NA,TRBD2,TRBV10-3,TRBJ2-5,CAISGTGLAGQAWETQYF,TGTGCCATCAGTGGAACGGGACTAGCGGGTCAGGCCTGGGAGACCCAGTACTTC
NA,TRBD1,TRBV2,TRBJ2-5,CASTGQGQTQYF,TGTGCCAGTACCGGACAGGGCCAGACCCAGTACTTC
NA,NA,TRBV4-3,TRBJ2-5,CASSQVTVSAETQYF,TGCGCCAGCAGCCAAGTGACAGTGTCGGCAGAGACCCAGTACTTC